A single sample gave rise to the 32 T cell receptor beta chains below, sequenced in a study of Tregs in tolerant kidney transplant recipients. Clones were sequenced by immunoSEQ multiplex PCR, and TCRdb holds only the in-frame ones, with some missing. The sample has 75,000 to 95,000 clones, more than 80% seen once. The sequenced material came from CD8+ T cells from blood. Every receptor here comes from a human donor in good health.

The rearrangement uses TRBV29-1 and TRBJ1-2, with a possible D match to TRBD1 (6 bases). This CDR3 has 15 amino acids. V lost 0 bases and J lost 4, with 15 bases in between. Per germline, CDR1 SQVTM and CDR2 ANQGSEA. The CDR3 region is CSVEDVRGKGYGYTF. CDR3 in DNA: TGCAGCGTTGAAGATGTCAGGGGAAAAGGCTATGGCTACACCTTC.

V is TRBV4-1 and J is TRBJ2-7, with a weak D call TRBD2 (6 bases). Trimming removed 0 bases at V and 2 bases at J, with 8 bases between. There are 14 residues in the CDR3. The V gene's germline CDR1 is MGHRA and CDR2 YSYEKL. The CDR3 DNA reads TGCGCCAGCAGCCAAGAGACGGGGGCCTACGAGCAGTACTTC. It codes for CASSQETGAYEQYF.

The chain recombines TRBV7-6 with TRBJ1-4; maybe TRBD1 (5 bases). The ends were cut back, 1 base at V and 0 bases at J, with 12 bases in the middle. The CDR3 has 17 amino acids. From germline, CDR1 is SGHVS and CDR2 FNYEAQ. CDR3 sequence: CASSLETLGATNEKLFF. The CDR3 DNA reads as TGTGCCAGCAGCTTAGAGACCTTGGGGGCAACTAATGAAAAACTGTTTTTT.

This chain links TRBV9 with TRBJ1-2; 7 nucleotides match TRBD1. The CDR3 extends over 15 amino acids. V lost 3 bases to trimming and J lost 6 bases; unmatched junction nucleotides: 11. The germline V gene has CDR1 SGDLS and CDR2 YYNGEE. The CDR3 sequence is CASSGAGRGIHGYTF. The CDR3 bases are TGTGCCAGCAGCGGTGCGGGCAGGGGGATCCATGGCTACACCTTC.

The rearrangement uses TRBV2 and TRBJ2-6, with 8 bases aligning to TRBD1. The length of the CDR3 is 16 residues. Germline-derived CDR1 and CDR2 are SNHLY and FYNNEI. Germline trimming cut 3 bases from V and 2 bases from J; bases unmatched to any gene: 3. CDR3 coding DNA: TGTGCCAGCAGTGATCCGGACAGGGCTGGGGCCAACGTCCTGACTTTC. It is translated as CASSDPDRAGANVLTF.

V gene TRBV9 combines with J gene TRBJ2-2; D might be TRBD2 (7 bases). The length of the CDR3 is 14 residues. Between the trimmed V and J ends, which lost 4 bases and 7 bases, there was a span of 14 bases. Germline CDR1 and CDR2: SGDLS and YYNGEE. CDR3 sequence reads: CASSPEGGYGELFF. The CDR3, as DNA: TGTGCCAGCAGCCCGGAGGGGGGGTACGGGGAGCTGTTTTTT. The variable domain in full, with the rest retrieved from reference TRBV9 and TRBJ2-2, is DSGVTQTPKHLITATGQRVTLRCSPRSGDLSVYWYQQSLDQGLQFLIQYYNGEERAKGNILERFSAQQFPDLHSELNLSSLELGDSALYFCASSPEGGYGELFFGEGSRLTVL.

The rearrangement uses TRBV4-1 and TRBJ2-2, with D tentatively TRBD2 (5 bases). The CDR3 is made up of 15 amino acids. Per the germline V gene, CDR1 is MGHRA and CDR2 is YSYEKL. V was shortened by 4 bases and J by 4 bases, with 13 bases between the two germline ends. CDR3 amino acids: CASSLGMAPTGELFF. CDR3 coding DNA: TGCGCCAGCAGCCTCGGGATGGCTCCCACCGGGGAGCTGTTTTTT.

The genes are TRBV11-2 and TRBJ2-2; no clear D gene. There are 13 residues in the CDR3. V lost 6 bases and J lost 1, with 6 bases in between. Germline V gene sequence: CDR1 SGHAT, CDR2 FQNNGV. CDR3 bases: TGTGCCAGCAGGGATTTGAACACCGGGGAGCTGTTTTTT. Translating gives CASRDLNTGELFF.

The gene calls are TRBV4-1 and TRBJ1-1, with D unresolved. The CDR3 extends over 13 amino acids. CDR1 MGHRA and CDR2 YSYEKL come from the germline V gene. The germline V and J ends were trimmed by 2 bases and 5 bases, with 9 bases remaining between them. CDR3 sequence reads: CASSQRGGTEAFF. CDR3 coding DNA: TGCGCCAGCAGCCAACGGGGAGGAACTGAAGCTTTCTTT.

The chain is built from TRBV2 and TRBJ1-1; 9 bases match TRBD1. The germline V gene has CDR1 SNHLY and CDR2 FYNNEI. There are 14 residues in the CDR3. Unmatched junction bases numbered 6, after V lost 6 bases and J lost 4 bases. The CDR3 here is CASRFTGGGTEAFF. The CDR3 nucleotides are TGTGCCAGCAGATTCACAGGGGGCGGCACTGAAGCTTTCTTT.

The chain carries TRBV19 and TRBJ2-7, with no clear D. CDR3 length: 14 residues. Per the germline V gene, CDR1 is LNHDA and CDR2 is SQIVND (reference sequence). The V end was cut by 2 bases, the J end by 5 bases, with 13 bases between. This chain's CDR3 is CASSISRDTHEQYF. The DNA for the CDR3 is TGTGCCAGTAGTATATCCCGAGACACCCACGAGCAGTACTTC.

The gene calls are TRBV27 and TRBJ2-3; 9 bases agree with TRBD2. Trimming at V came to 0 bases and at J to 5 bases, leaving 9 bases not matched to a gene. Looked up from germline, CDR1 is MNHEY and CDR2 is SMNVEV (reference sequence). CDR3 size: 17 residues. DNA for the CDR3: TGTGCCAGCAGTTTATCCCTATTAGGACTAGCGAGAGATACGCAGTATTTT. It codes for CASSLSLLGLARDTQYF.

The CDR3 protein is CASSLSSNNEQFF. The CDR3 DNA reads TGTGCCAGCAGTTTATCGAGTAACAATGAGCAGTTCTTC. The genes are TRBV27 and TRBJ2-1; the D is unclear. V dropped 0 bases and J dropped 5 bases, with 5 bases sitting between them. The CDR3 runs 13 residues. The V gene's germline CDR1 is MNHEY and CDR2 SMNVEV (reference sequence).

This chain connects TRBV7-8 to TRBJ2-7, with D tentatively TRBD2 (6 bases). Germline V CDR1 and CDR2: SGHVS, FQNEAQ. The V end was cut by 6 bases, the J end by 5 bases, with 20 bases between. The CDR3 covers 15 residues. In nucleotides, the CDR3 is TGTGCCAGCAGACTTATGGGACTGTCACCCGACGAGCAGTACTTC. This codes for CASRLMGLSPDEQYF.

This chain joins TRBV4-1 and TRBJ2-7; 9 bases map to TRBD2. The CDR3 totals 15 residues. The germline CDR1 and CDR2 sequences are MGHRA and YSYEKL. The junction had 6 bases not matched to a gene; V was cut back by 4 bases and J by 2 bases. DNA of the CDR3: TGCGCCAGCAGCCCCGGACTAGCGCTTACCTACGAGCAGTACTTC. This codes for CASSPGLALTYEQYF.

The chain has TRBV7-3 and TRBJ2-1; D is uncertain. The CDR3 sequence is 15 residues long. Germline lookup yields CDR1 SGHTA and CDR2 FQGTGA. The germline V and J ends were trimmed by 2 bases and 0 bases, with 8 bases remaining between them. CDR3 residues: CASSLGVSSYNEQFF. As DNA, the CDR3 is TGTGCCAGCAGCTTAGGTGTCAGCTCCTACAATGAGCAGTTCTTC. The whole variable domain, remainder taken from reference TRBV7-3 and TRBJ2-1, is GAGVSQTPSNKVTEKGKYVELRCDPISGHTALYWYRQSLGQGPEFLIYFQGTGAADDSGLPNDRFFAVRPEGSVSTLKIQRTERGDSAVYLCASSLGVSSYNEQFFGPGTRLTVL.

V and J are TRBV7-2 and TRBJ1-1; D perhaps matches TRBD1 (6 bases). The CDR3 covers 16 residues. Germline lookup yields CDR1 SGHTA and CDR2 FQGNSA. V lost 3 bases, J lost 4 bases, and 18 bases lay in between. This CDR3 reads CASSFGTGYIVTEAFF. The CDR3 DNA follows: TGTGCCAGCAGCTTTGGAACAGGGTATATTGTCACTGAAGCTTTCTTT.

This clone was counted once. This rearrangement joins TRBV5-1 to TRBJ2-5, with TRBD2 matching 8 bases. V lost 4 bases to trimming and J lost 6 bases; unmatched junction nucleotides: 11. The CDR3 length is 15 residues. Germline assignment: CDR1 SGHRS and CDR2 YFSETQ. This chain's CDR3 is CASSPTSGPRKTQYF. In nucleotides, the CDR3 is TGCGCCAGCAGCCCTACTAGCGGACCTCGGAAGACCCAGTACTTC.

The V gene is TRBV4-1, the J gene TRBJ1-3; D is undetermined. Germline V gene sequence: CDR1 MGHRA, CDR2 YSYEKL. V shed 0 bases and J shed 3 bases, with 3 bases lying between them. The CDR3 sequence is 13 residues long. This chain's CDR3 is CASSQDGGNTIYF. The CDR3 DNA reads as TGCGCCAGCAGCCAAGACGGTGGAAACACCATATATTTT.

The rearrangement joins TRBV7-9 to TRBJ1-4; D is perhaps TRBD1 (6 bases). The V and J ends lost 4 bases and 7 bases respectively, with 16 bases between them. CDR3 length: 15 residues. Germline CDR1 SEHNR, CDR2 FQNEAQ (reference sequence). CDR3 sequence: CASSSRDTRAEKLFF. CDR3 sequence (DNA): TGTGCCAGCAGCTCCCGGGACACCAGAGCTGAAAAACTGTTTTTT.

The rearrangement uses TRBV4-1 and TRBJ1-3, with a tentative D call TRBD1 (6 bases). Trimming stripped 6 bases from V and 4 bases from J, with 13 bases between. This CDR3 is 14 amino acids long. The germline CDR1 and CDR2 sequences are MGHRA and YSYEKL. The chain's CDR3 is CASRQGGIGNTIYF. The CDR3 DNA follows: TGCGCCAGCAGACAGGGAGGAATAGGAAACACCATATATTTT.

The chain combines TRBV30 with TRBJ1-5; 7 bases fit TRBD1. This CDR3 spans 15 amino acids. The germline V gene has CDR1 GTSNPN and CDR2 SVGIG (reference sequence). Trimming cost V 5 bases and J 1 base; bases outside gene matches: 8. CDR3 nucleotides: TGTGCCTGGTCTACCGGGACAGCAAGCAATCAGCCCCAGCATTTT. This encodes CAWSTGTASNQPQHF.

This clone was counted only a few times. V is TRBV27 and J is TRBJ1-1, with 7 positions matching TRBD1. The CDR3 runs 12 residues. CDR1 is MNHEY and CDR2 is SMNVEV in the germline V gene (reference sequence). V shed 6 bases and J 7 bases; nucleotides not matched to a gene: 5. The CDR3 nucleotides read TGTGCCAGCAGCCCGACAGGGTTTGAAGCTTTCTTT. Translating it yields CASSPTGFEAFF.

This clone has just one count. The V call is TRBV29-1, the J call TRBJ2-1; tentative D call: TRBD2 (6 bases). Germline V CDR1 and CDR2: SQVTM, ANQGSEA. The V gene lost 1 base and the J gene lost 0 bases, with 13 bases spanning the gap. CDR3 length: 16 amino acids. The CDR3 DNA is TGCAGCGTTGAAGGGAGGGGCGGTGGCTCCTACAATGAGCAGTTCTTC. This translates into CSVEGRGGGSYNEQFF.

The chain is built from TRBV5-6 and TRBJ1-3; 7 positions match TRBD1. Trimming at V came to 4 bases and at J to 0 bases, leaving 7 bases not matched to a gene. The CDR3 is 16 residues long. Germline V lookup: CDR1 SGHDT, CDR2 YYEEEE. The CDR3 region has the DNA TGTGCCAGCAGCCTTGACAGGGAGGGCTCTGGAAACACCATATATTTT. This codes for CASSLDREGSGNTIYF.

The chain links TRBV4-1 to TRBJ2-7, with 11 nucleotides matching TRBD1. V shed 4 bases, J shed 4 bases, and the junction held 6 bases outside the gene matches. Germline values: CDR1 MGHRA, CDR2 YSYEKL. The CDR3 loop spans 15 amino acids. The CDR3 bases are TGCGCCAGCAGCCTCCGGACAGGGGGCATATACGAGCAGTACTTC. Amino acid sequence: CASSLRTGGIYEQYF.

This clone was seen a handful of times. The chain carries TRBV19 and TRBJ2-1; D possibly corresponds to TRBD2 (5 bases). Germline assignment: CDR1 LNHDA and CDR2 SQIVND (reference sequence). CDR3 length: 13 amino acids. V was cut by 5 bases and J by 9 bases, with 14 bases left in between. DNA of the CDR3: TGTGCCAGTAGTTTACTAGACCCCGGTGAGCAGTTCTTC. Translation: CASSLLDPGEQFF.

J is TRBJ2-7 and V is TRBV10-1; the match to TRBD1 covers 10 bases. Per the germline V gene, CDR1 is WNHNN and CDR2 is SYGVQD (reference sequence). J was trimmed by 2 bases and V by 4 bases; bases with no gene match: 11. There are 17 residues in the CDR3. The CDR3 nucleotides are TGCGCCAGCAGTGCCTTTACCGGGACAGGGGACACCTACGAGCAGTACTTC. It encodes CASSAFTGTGDTYEQYF.

The rearrangement uses TRBV6-4 and TRBJ1-5, with D perhaps matching TRBD1 (5 bases). The CDR3 runs 13 residues. Germline lookup yields CDR1 MRHNA and CDR2 SNTAGT. V lost 4 bases to trimming and J lost 4 bases, with 8 bases between them. CDR3 residues: CASSAQENQPQHF. The CDR3 DNA follows: TGTGCCAGCAGTGCACAGGAGAATCAGCCCCAGCATTTT.

The V and J genes are TRBV5-1 and TRBJ2-5; D gene unclear. Germline V gives CDR1 SGHRS, CDR2 YFSETQ. V was cut by 2 bases and J by 5 bases, with 13 bases left in between. The CDR3 consists of 14 residues. CDR3 sequence (DNA): TGCGCCAGCAGCTTTTGGAGTAGCAGCGAGACCCAGTACTTC. It encodes CASSFWSSSETQYF.

The V gene is TRBV11-2, the J gene TRBJ2-2, with a weak D call TRBD2 (6 bases). CDR3 length: 14 residues. Trimming took off 2 bases at V and 4 bases at J, with 8 bases between the two ends. The germline gives CDR1 SGHAT, CDR2 FQNNGV. For the CDR3, the DNA is TGTGCCAGCAGCTTATGGGGAGGCACCGGGGAGCTGTTTTTT. It specifies CASSLWGGTGELFF.

The rearrangement uses TRBV6-1 and TRBJ2-7; TRBD2 might be the D (6 bases). Trimming left V 1 base short and J 9 bases short, with 19 bases between. This CDR3 is built from 15 residues. CDR1 and CDR2 (germline): MNHNS, SASEGT. CDR3 nucleotide sequence: TGTGCCAGCAGTGAAGAACTCGGACTACTAGAAGGGCAGTACTTC. The encoded protein is CASSEELGLLEGQYF.